Listed below are T cell receptor beta chains from one sample, sequenced in a study of cytomegalovirus exposure and HLA in healthy donors. Sequenced by immunoSEQ multiplex PCR; TCRdb stores in-frame clones only, minus some. The top ten hold approximately 6.5% of the sample, which has 150,000 to 200,000 clones, 80% seen once. Sequencing input: PBMCs. These receptors came from a male donor in good health and CMV-seropositive. The CDR3 runs from the conserved cysteine through the conserved F or W. Each record gives: V gene, clone size, D gene, J gene, CDR3 DNA, CDR3 protein. D genes are given only for firm matches. Clone size is not always given. Where it is, it says once, few, many or a class for expanded clones.

V gene: TRBV28
clone size: -
D gene: TRBD1
J gene: TRBJ2-7
CDR3 DNA: TGTGCCAGCTCTGGGCAGGGGGCCTACGAGCAGTACTTC
CDR3 protein: CASSGQGAYEQYF

V gene: TRBV7-9
clone size: once
D gene: TRBD2
J gene: TRBJ2-2
CDR3 DNA: TGTGCCAGCAGCTTCCCGAATCCGGGACTAGCGGTCGGGGAGCTGTTTTTT
CDR3 protein: CASSFPNPGLAVGELFF

V gene: TRBV30
clone size: -
D gene: -
J gene: TRBJ1-4
CDR3 DNA: TGTGCCAGACGACCGGCTGGAGGGGAAAAACTGTTTTTT
CDR3 protein: CARRPAGGEKLFF

V gene: TRBV18
clone size: -
D gene: TRBD1
J gene: TRBJ1-5
CDR3 DNA: TGTGCCAGCTCACCCCGGGGCGAGGGGGCTCGTCAGCCCCAGCATTTT
CDR3 protein: CASSPRGEGARQPQHF

V gene: TRBV7-6
clone size: -
D gene: TRBD2
J gene: TRBJ2-1
CDR3 DNA: TGTGCCAGCAGCCCGGTCGGGGGGGGCCGATCCTACAATGAGCAGTTCTTC
CDR3 protein: CASSPVGGGRSYNEQFF

V gene: TRBV19
clone size: -
D gene: -
J gene: TRBJ1-1
CDR3 DNA: TGTGCCAGTAGTTCGATGGGAGACACTGAAGCTTTCTTT
CDR3 protein: CASSSMGDTEAFF

V gene: TRBV10-3
clone size: -
D gene: -
J gene: TRBJ1-6
CDR3 DNA: TGTGCCATCAGTGAACAAGGACATTGGAATTCACCCCTCCACTTT
CDR3 protein: CAISEQGHWNSPLHF

V gene: TRBV14
clone size: -
D gene: -
J gene: TRBJ2-4
CDR3 DNA: TGTGCCAGCAGCCAAGATGGTAGGGGCATTCAGTACTTC
CDR3 protein: CASSQDGRGIQYF

V gene: TRBV7-9
clone size: -
D gene: TRBD1
J gene: TRBJ2-7
CDR3 DNA: TGTTCCAGCAGCCCTGACAGGGCCGCACCCTACGAGCAGTACTTC
CDR3 protein: CSSSPDRAAPYEQYF

V gene: TRBV23-1
clone size: -
D gene: TRBD2
J gene: TRBJ2-1
CDR3 DNA: TGCGCCAGCAGTCAATCGGAAAACCATGAAGCGGGAGGCGAGTACAATGAGCAGTTCTTC
CDR3 protein: CASSQSENHEAGGEYNEQFF

V gene: TRBV10-3
clone size: -
D gene: -
J gene: TRBJ1-5
CDR3 DNA: TGTGCCATCAGTTTAGAAACGGGCAATCAGCCCCAGCATTTT
CDR3 protein: CAISLETGNQPQHF

V gene: TRBV2
clone size: -
D gene: TRBD2
J gene: TRBJ2-3
CDR3 DNA: TGTGCCAGCGGGACTAGCGGGACAGATACGCAGTATTTT
CDR3 protein: CASGTSGTDTQYF

V gene: TRBV5-4
clone size: -
D gene: TRBD1
J gene: TRBJ2-7
CDR3 DNA: TGTGCCAGCAGCTTGCCCGGGACAGGAAGATACGAGCAGTACTTC
CDR3 protein: CASSLPGTGRYEQYF

V gene: TRBV19
clone size: -
D gene: -
J gene: TRBJ2-3
CDR3 DNA: TGTGCCAGTAGGCCCCCCGAGGGCCGTGGGGTAGATACGCAGTATTTT
CDR3 protein: CASRPPEGRGVDTQYF

V gene: TRBV5-6
clone size: -
D gene: -
J gene: TRBJ2-1
CDR3 DNA: TGTGCCAGCACCCTATTGCTGATTCGCTACAATGAGCAGTTCTTC
CDR3 protein: CASTLLLIRYNEQFF

V gene: TRBV30
clone size: -
D gene: -
J gene: TRBJ1-2
CDR3 DNA: TGTGCCTGGGGTGAAAGGGGGAAGGGCTACACCTTC
CDR3 protein: CAWGERGKGYTF

V gene: TRBV4-2
clone size: -
D gene: -
J gene: TRBJ2-7
CDR3 DNA: TGTGCCAGCAGCCAAGAACAGGGCAGGTACGAGCAGTACTTC
CDR3 protein: CASSQEQGRYEQYF

V gene: TRBV5-4
clone size: -
D gene: -
J gene: TRBJ2-7
CDR3 DNA: TGTGCCAGCCAAGCTTGGGGCTTCACTAGCCGTCCCTACGAGCAGTACTTC
CDR3 protein: CASQAWGFTSRPYEQYF

V gene: TRBV14
clone size: -
D gene: TRBD2
J gene: TRBJ2-5
CDR3 DNA: TGTGCCAGCAGCCATGGATTAGCGGGAGGGGAAGAGACCCAGTACTTC
CDR3 protein: CASSHGLAGGEETQYF

V gene: TRBV19
clone size: -
D gene: TRBD2
J gene: TRBJ2-2
CDR3 DNA: TGTGCCAGTTGCCACGGGCTAGCGGGGACCTACACCGGGGAGCTGTTTTTT
CDR3 protein: CASCHGLAGTYTGELFF